The entry below describes one TCR beta chain. This sample was included in a study of cytomegalovirus exposure and HLA in healthy donors. TCRdb keeps only in-frame clones here, not all; method: immunoSEQ multiplex PCR. This table holds 150,000 to 200,000 clones, around 86% found once. CDR1 is MNHNY, CDR2 SVGAGI, per germline (reference sequence). The V end was cut by 4 bases, the J end by 1 base, with 7 bases between. The CDR3 is made up of 13 amino acids. The TCR comes from a man between 18 and 35 years old in good health and CMV-seropositive. The rearrangement uses TRBV6-6 and TRBJ1-1, with D unresolved. The sample taken for sequencing was PBMCs. The chain's CDR3 is CASSSQENTEAFF. In nucleotides, the CDR3 is TGTGCCAGCAGTTCACAAGAGAACACTGAAGCTTTCTTT.